This passage covers 18 T cell receptor beta chains from one sample sequenced in a study of graft-versus-host responses after intestinal transplantation. Some clones are missing from TCRdb's copy, which holds only in-frame ones; the method was immunoSEQ multiplex PCR. Here the sample spans about 15,000 clones, roughly 35% being singletons. This specimen consisted of alloreactive CD4+ T cells from a mixed lymphocyte reaction culture, obtained before intestinal transplant. The subset: CFSE-low proliferating T cells sorted from roughly 6-day pre-transplant mixed lymphocyte reaction (GvH or HvG direction). All receptors come from a human patient who received an intestinal transplant.

This clone was detected only a few times. The genes are TRBV27 and TRBJ2-5; 8 bases agree with TRBD1. CDR1 and CDR2 (germline): MNHEY, SMNVEV (reference sequence). The CDR3 contains 14 residues. Unmatched junction bases numbered 4, after V lost 4 bases and J lost 3 bases. The CDR3 loop reads CASSSLTGEETQYF. CDR3 DNA sequence: TGTGCCAGCAGTTCCCTGACAGGGGAAGAGACCCAGTACTTC.

The chain links TRBV7-9 to TRBJ2-1; D is possibly TRBD2 (5 bases). The CDR3 totals 13 residues. Germline values: CDR1 SEHNR, CDR2 FQNEAQ (reference sequence). The V gene lost 11 bases and the J gene lost 0 bases, with 11 bases spanning the gap. The CDR3 sequence is CAAGVGSYNEQFF. The DNA of the CDR3 is TGTGCCGCCGGGGTGGGCTCCTACAATGAGCAGTTCTTC.

V usage is TRBV7-9 and J usage is TRBJ2-3; no clear D gene. V lost 4 bases and J 1 base, leaving 6 bases between the germline ends. The CDR3 sequence is 13 residues long. Germline assignment: CDR1 SEHNR and CDR2 FQNEAQ (reference sequence). CDR3 in amino acids: CASSSAGTDTQYF. In DNA form, the CDR3 reads TGTGCCAGCAGCTCCGCCGGCACAGATACGCAGTATTTT.

J is TRBJ1-4 and V is TRBV6-6; no reliable D call. V dropped 8 bases and J dropped 2 bases, with 15 bases sitting between them. The CDR3 consists of 15 residues. The germline CDR1 and CDR2 sequences are MNHNY and SVGAGI (reference sequence). CDR3 nucleotides: TGTGCCAGCCGAGCGAGGGCGGCGACTAATGAAAAACTGTTTTTT. Translating it yields CASRARAATNEKLFF.

This clone has a handful of counts. One junction end disagrees with the germline gene, perhaps due to a read error. In the same sample, other DNA sequences code for this CDR3. V usage is TRBV9 and J usage is TRBJ2-1; 15 bases line up with TRBD2. The CDR3 runs to 17 residues. The germline V gene has CDR1 SGDLS and CDR2 YYNGEE. CDR3 DNA: TGCGCCCGCAGCCGGACTAGCGGGAGGGGGGGATACAATGAGCAGTTCTTC. Its translation is CARSRTSGRGGYNEQFF.

The chain combines TRBV30 with TRBJ2-4; D call uncertain. V was trimmed by 5 bases and J by 12 bases, leaving 14 bases between them. Germline-derived CDR1 and CDR2 are GTSNPN and SVGIG (reference sequence). The CDR3 length is 11 residues. This CDR3 reads CAWGRWEYQYF. CDR3 in DNA: TGTGCCTGGGGAAGGTGGGAATATCAGTACTTC.

The CDR3: CASSSPLGYPYEQYF. The CDR3 nucleotides are TGTGCCAGCAGCTCCCCGCTCGGTTATCCCTACGAGCAGTACTTC. The chain links TRBV11-3 to TRBJ2-7, with D unresolved. Trimming cost V 4 bases and J 2 bases, with 15 bases left between them. The germline V gene has CDR1 SGHNT and CDR2 YENEEA. This CDR3 spans 15 amino acids.

This clone was counted between two and nine times. CDR3 in DNA: TGTGCCAGCAGCCGCGGGGACAGGGGCCGAGCTTTCTTT. Residues: CASSRGDRGRAFF. The chain is built from TRBV11-3 and TRBJ1-1, with 10 positions matching TRBD1. The V gene end was trimmed by 5 bases and the J gene end by 10 bases; junction bases not matched to a gene: 7. The CDR3 covers 13 residues. Germline loops: CDR1 SGHNT, CDR2 YENEEA. Based on the CDR3 plus reference TRBV11-3 and TRBJ1-1, the full variable domain is EAGVVQSPRYKIIEKKQPVAFWCNPISGHNTLYWYLQNLGQGPELLIRYENEEAVDDSQLPKDRFSAERLKGVDSTLKIQPAELGDSAVYLCASSRGDRGRAFFGQGTRLTVV.

For this clone: The same CDR3 also results from other DNA sequences found in this sample. V is TRBV19 and J is TRBJ2-1; possibly TRBD1 for D (7 bases). This CDR3 spans 16 amino acids. Germline-derived CDR1 and CDR2 are LNHDA and SQIVND (reference sequence). V lost 4 bases, J lost 8 bases, and 21 bases lay in between. The CDR3 coding sequence is TGTGCCAGTAGTACTCTAGCGACAGGGAGTAGGGATGAGCAGTTCTTC. This translates into CASSTLATGSRDEQFF.

This clone has a handful of counts. The sample contains more than one DNA sequence encoding this CDR3. The V gene is TRBV6-6, the J gene TRBJ2-1; 9 bases align to TRBD1. V dropped 5 bases and J dropped 14; count of bases not matched to a gene: 13. CDR3 length: 14 amino acids. Germline CDR1 reads MNHNY; CDR2 reads SVGAGI (reference sequence). The CDR3 protein is CASSPDRGGLVKFF. CDR3 bases: TGTGCCAGCAGTCCTGACAGGGGGGGGTTAGTGAAGTTCTTC.

This rearrangement joins TRBV12-2 to TRBJ2-6. TRBV12-2 is shown as a pseudogene. The CDR3 totals 19 residues. CDR3 DNA: TGTGCAAGTCGCTTAGGGGTCCGGGACCCTTTGCTCTGGGCCAACGTCCTGACTTTC. As protein: CASRLGVRDPLLWANVLTF.

The chain employs TRBV6-6 and TRBJ1-4; 10 bases line up with TRBD1. The germline CDR1 and CDR2 sequences are MNHNY and SVGAGI (reference sequence). V trimming: 4 bases; J trimming: 8 bases; junction bases outside the gene matches: 4. This CDR3 region has 14 residues. The chain's CDR3 is CASSLGQGYEKLFF. The CDR3 DNA follows: TGTGCCAGCAGTTTGGGACAGGGGTACGAAAAACTGTTTTTT.

The genes are TRBV11-3 and TRBJ2-1; 9 bases line up with TRBD2. CDR1 SGHNT and CDR2 YENEEA come from the germline V gene. The CDR3 loop spans 18 amino acids. V lost 1 base and J lost 7; bases outside the gene matches: 14. The CDR3 nucleotides read TGTGCCAGCAGCTTAGGAAGTTTGGCGGGAGGGGCTGGGAATGAGCAGTTCTTC. Protein sequence: CASSLGSLAGGAGNEQFF.

About this clone: One junction end disagrees with the germline gene, perhaps due to a read error. The CDR3: CASGSCEQYF. CDR3 in DNA: TGCGCCAGCGGCTCCTGCGAGCAGTACTTC. The chain couples TRBV10-2 to TRBJ2-7; the D is unclear. The CDR3 runs 10 residues. Per the germline V gene, CDR1 is WSHSY and CDR2 is SAAADI.

This clone was detected only a few times. The rearrangement joins TRBV5-1 to TRBJ2-2; 7 bases fit TRBD2. V trimming: 1 base; J trimming: 1 base; junction bases outside the gene matches: 4. The CDR3 loop spans 16 amino acids. Looked up from germline, CDR1 is SGHRS and CDR2 is YFSETQ. In nucleotides, the CDR3 is TGCGCCAGCAGCTTGAACCCTAGCGGGAACACCGGGGAGCTGTTTTTT. Its protein product is CASSLNPSGNTGELFF.

The gene calls are TRBV11-2 and TRBJ1-5; no clear D gene. Germline assignment: CDR1 SGHAT and CDR2 FQNNGV. The V end lost 2 bases, the J end lost 1 base, and 3 bases lay between the germline ends. There are 13 residues in the CDR3. This CDR3 is CASSLSSNQPQHF. The CDR3 DNA sequence: TGTGCCAGCAGCTTAAGCAGCAATCAGCCCCAGCATTTT. Full variable domain (missing parts from reference TRBV11-2 and TRBJ1-5): EAGVAQSPRYKIIEKRQSVAFWCNPISGHATLYWYQQILGQGPKLLIQFQNNGVVDDSQLPKDRFSAERLKGVDSTLKIQPAKLEDSAVYLCASSLSSNQPQHFGDGTRLSIL.

This clone came up a few times. This chain links TRBV6-9 with TRBJ1-2; weak D call: TRBD1 (6 bases). Germline V gene data show CDR1 as MNHGY and CDR2 as SVAAGI. Trimming removed 6 bases at V and 5 bases at J, with 16 bases between. The CDR3 is 14 residues long. Here the CDR3 reads CASSRGTGLYGYTF. In DNA form, the CDR3 reads TGTGCCAGCAGCCGAGGTACAGGGTTATATGGCTACACCTTC.

This rearrangement joins TRBV6-5 to TRBJ1-5; D gene ambiguous. Germline V gene lookup returns CDR1 MNHEY and CDR2 SVGAGI. CDR3 length: 12 amino acids. The V gene lost 6 bases and the J gene lost 4 bases, with 7 bases spanning the gap. In DNA form, the CDR3 reads TGTGCCAGCAGGCTGGGGAATCAGCCCCAGCATTTT. Amino acid sequence: CASRLGNQPQHF.